Included here is one T cell receptor (beta chain) sequence, with context. Its antigen is unknown. The CDR3 covers 13 residues. From germline, CDR1 is SGHRS and CDR2 YFSETQ. V lost 4 bases and J 4 bases, leaving 9 bases between the germline ends. These data are taken from a study of shared clonotypes between healthy human individuals. Points from the study as a whole: Though the depth was large, rarefaction showed that sorted-subset sequencing was incomplete.

Clones were read by immunoSEQ multiplex PCR, and TCRdb kept only the in-frame ones, dropping some. The top ten clones hold about 1.5% of a sample with 850,000 to 1,200,000 clones, about 75% of them seen once. Sequenced: memory CD4+ T cells sorted from blood. Subset in this sample: CD45RA-negative fraction. The V and J genes are TRBV5-1 and TRBJ2-1; D gene uncertain. The clonotype comes from a man between 18 and 35 years old in good health. CDR3 DNA: TGCGCCAGCAGCGTTCTGGGATACAATGAGCAGTTCTTC. Encoded protein: CASSVLGYNEQFF.